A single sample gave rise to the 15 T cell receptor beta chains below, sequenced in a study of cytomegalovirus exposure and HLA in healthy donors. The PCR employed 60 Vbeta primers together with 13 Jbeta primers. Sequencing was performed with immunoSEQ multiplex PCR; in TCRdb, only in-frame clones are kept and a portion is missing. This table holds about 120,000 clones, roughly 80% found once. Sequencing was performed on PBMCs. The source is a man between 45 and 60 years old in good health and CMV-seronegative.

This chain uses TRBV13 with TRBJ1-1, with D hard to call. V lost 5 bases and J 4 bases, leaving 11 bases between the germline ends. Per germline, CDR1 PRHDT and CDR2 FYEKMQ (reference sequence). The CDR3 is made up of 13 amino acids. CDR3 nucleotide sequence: TGTGCCAGCAGCAGAAACACGGGCACTGAAGCTTTCTTT. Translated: CASSRNTGTEAFF.

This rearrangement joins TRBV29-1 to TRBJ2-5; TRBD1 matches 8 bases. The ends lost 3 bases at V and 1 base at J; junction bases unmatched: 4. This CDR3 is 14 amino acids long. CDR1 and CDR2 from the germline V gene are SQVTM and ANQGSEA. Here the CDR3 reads CSVEGGQGQETQYF. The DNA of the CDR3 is TGCAGCGTTGAGGGCGGACAGGGCCAAGAGACCCAGTACTTC. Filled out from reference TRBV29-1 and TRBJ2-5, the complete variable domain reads SAVISQKPSRDICQRGTSLTIQCQVDSQVTMMFWYRQQPGQSLTLIATANQGSEATYESGFVIDKFPISRPNLTFSTLTVSNMSPEDSSIYLCSVEGGQGQETQYFGPGTRLLVL.

The CDR3 spells CASSLERERRQTQYF. For the CDR3, the DNA is TGTGCCAGCAGCTTGGAGCGGGAGCGAAGGCAGACCCAGTACTTC. The rearrangement joins TRBV5-4 to TRBJ2-5; 8 nucleotides line up with TRBD2. The germline gives CDR1 SGHNT, CDR2 YYREEE (reference sequence). The CDR3 consists of 15 residues. V lost 0 bases and J lost 6; bases outside the gene matches: 7.

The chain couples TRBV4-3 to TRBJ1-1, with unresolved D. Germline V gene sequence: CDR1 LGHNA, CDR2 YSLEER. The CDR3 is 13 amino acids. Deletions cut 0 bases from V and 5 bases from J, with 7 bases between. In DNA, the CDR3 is TGCGCCAGCAGCCAAGATGAAGAGACTGAAGCTTTCTTT. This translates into CASSQDEETEAFF.

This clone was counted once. The CDR3 is CASSETGVGGYTF. The CDR3 nucleotides read TGTGCCAGCAGCGAAACAGGGGTTGGCGGCTACACCTTC. The chain recombines TRBV9 with TRBJ1-2; TRBD1 matches 7 bases. Germline CDR1 is SGDLS and CDR2 is YYNGEE. Losses at the gene ends were 3 bases for V and 8 bases for J; bases not matched to a gene: 7. The CDR3 has 13 residues.

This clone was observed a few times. This CDR3 reads CASSDSGFRETQYF. The DNA for the CDR3 is TGTGCCAGCAGTGACTCAGGGTTCCGAGAGACCCAGTACTTC. The chain uses TRBV6-1 and TRBJ2-5, with D possibly matching TRBD1 (5 bases). This CDR3 is built from 14 residues. Deletions cut 3 bases from V and 4 bases from J, with 12 bases between. Germline V gives CDR1 MNHNS, CDR2 SASEGT.

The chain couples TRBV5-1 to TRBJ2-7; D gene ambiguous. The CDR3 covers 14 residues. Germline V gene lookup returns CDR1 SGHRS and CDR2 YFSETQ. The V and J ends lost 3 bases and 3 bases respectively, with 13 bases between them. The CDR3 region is CASSSLSQDYEQYF. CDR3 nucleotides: TGCGCCAGCAGCTCCCTTTCTCAGGACTACGAGCAGTACTTC. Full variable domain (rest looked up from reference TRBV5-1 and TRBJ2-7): KAGVTQTPRYLIKTRGQQVTLSCSPISGHRSVSWYQQTPGQGLQFLFEYFSETQRNKGNFPGRFSGRQFSNSRSEMNVSTLELGDSALYLCASSSLSQDYEQYFGPGTRLTVT.

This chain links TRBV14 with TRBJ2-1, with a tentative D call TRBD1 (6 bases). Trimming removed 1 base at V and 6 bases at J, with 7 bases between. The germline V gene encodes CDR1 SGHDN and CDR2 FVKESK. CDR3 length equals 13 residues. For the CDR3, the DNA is TGTGCCAGCAGCCAAGTCAGGGGCAATGAGCAGTTCTTC. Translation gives CASSQVRGNEQFF.

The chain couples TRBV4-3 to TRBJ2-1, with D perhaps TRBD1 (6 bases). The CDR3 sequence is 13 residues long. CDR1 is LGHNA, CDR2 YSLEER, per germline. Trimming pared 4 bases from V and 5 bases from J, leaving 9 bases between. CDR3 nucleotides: TGCGCCAGCAGCCCTAACAGGGACAATGAGCAGTTCTTC. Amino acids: CASSPNRDNEQFF.

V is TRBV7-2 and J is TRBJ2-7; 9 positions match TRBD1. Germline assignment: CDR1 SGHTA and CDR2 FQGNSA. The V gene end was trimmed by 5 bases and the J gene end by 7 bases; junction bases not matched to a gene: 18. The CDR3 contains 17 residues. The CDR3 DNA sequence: TGTGCCAGCAGCCCGCGTGGGGATACAGGGGGCGGACGGGAGCAGTACTTC. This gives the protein CASSPRGDTGGGREQYF.

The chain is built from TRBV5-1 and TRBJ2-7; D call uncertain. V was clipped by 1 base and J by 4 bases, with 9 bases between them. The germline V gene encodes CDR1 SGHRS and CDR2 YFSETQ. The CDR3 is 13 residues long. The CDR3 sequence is CASSLTPGYEQYF. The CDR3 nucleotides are TGCGCCAGCAGCTTGACTCCGGGTTACGAGCAGTACTTC.

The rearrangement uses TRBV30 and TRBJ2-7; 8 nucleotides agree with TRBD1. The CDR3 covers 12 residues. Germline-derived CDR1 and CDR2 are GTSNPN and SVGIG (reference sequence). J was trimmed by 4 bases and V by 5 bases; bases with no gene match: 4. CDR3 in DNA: TGTGCCTGGGCAGGGGGCTTATACGAGCAGTACTTC. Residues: CAWAGGLYEQYF.

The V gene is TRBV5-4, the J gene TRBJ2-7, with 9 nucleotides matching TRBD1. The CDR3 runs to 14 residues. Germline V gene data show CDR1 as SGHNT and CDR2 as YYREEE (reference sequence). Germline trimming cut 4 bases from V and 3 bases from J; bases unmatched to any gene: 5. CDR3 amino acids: CASSRDRGGYEQYF. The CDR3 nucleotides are TGTGCCAGCAGCCGTGACAGGGGGGGCTACGAGCAGTACTTC.

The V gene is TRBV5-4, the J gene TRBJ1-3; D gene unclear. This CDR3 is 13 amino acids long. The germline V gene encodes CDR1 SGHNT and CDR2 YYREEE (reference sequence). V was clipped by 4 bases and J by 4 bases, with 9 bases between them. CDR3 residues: CASSPRGGNTIYF. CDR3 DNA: TGTGCCAGCAGCCCCAGAGGGGGAAACACCATATATTTT.

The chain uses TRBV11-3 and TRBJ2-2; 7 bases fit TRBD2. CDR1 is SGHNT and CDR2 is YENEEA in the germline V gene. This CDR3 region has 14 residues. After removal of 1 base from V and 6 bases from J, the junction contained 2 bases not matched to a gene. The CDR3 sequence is CASSLAGGSGELFF. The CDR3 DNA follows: TGTGCCAGCAGCTTAGCGGGGGGTTCCGGGGAGCTGTTTTTT.